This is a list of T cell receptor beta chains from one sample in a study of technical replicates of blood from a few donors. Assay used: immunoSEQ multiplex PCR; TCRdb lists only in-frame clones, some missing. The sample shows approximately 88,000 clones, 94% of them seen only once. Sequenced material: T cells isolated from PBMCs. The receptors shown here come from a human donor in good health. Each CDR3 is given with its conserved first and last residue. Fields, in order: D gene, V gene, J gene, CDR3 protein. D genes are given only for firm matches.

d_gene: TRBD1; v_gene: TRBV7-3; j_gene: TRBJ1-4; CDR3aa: CASSRQDRLREKLFF
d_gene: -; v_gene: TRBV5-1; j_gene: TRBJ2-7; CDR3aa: CASSLDKYEQYF
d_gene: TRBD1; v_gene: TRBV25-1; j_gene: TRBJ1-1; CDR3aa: CASSGIGSTGGDTEAFF
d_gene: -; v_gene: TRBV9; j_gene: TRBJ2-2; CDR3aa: CASSVGTTGTGELFF
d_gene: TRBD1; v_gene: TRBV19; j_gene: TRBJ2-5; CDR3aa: CASSYVSSGQGVQETQYF
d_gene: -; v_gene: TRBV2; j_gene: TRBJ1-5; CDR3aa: CASSGGGNQPQHF
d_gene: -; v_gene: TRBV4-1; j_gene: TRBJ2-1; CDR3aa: CASSQDSDEQFF
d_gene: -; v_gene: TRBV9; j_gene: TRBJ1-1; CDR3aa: CASSAVGDTEAFF
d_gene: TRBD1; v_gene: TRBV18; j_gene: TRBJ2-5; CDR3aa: CASSPQGTGETQYF
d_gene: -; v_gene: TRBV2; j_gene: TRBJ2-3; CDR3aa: CASSAYGGKNTDTQYF
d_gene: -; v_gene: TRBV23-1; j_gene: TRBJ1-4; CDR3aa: CASSVRGLDEKLFF
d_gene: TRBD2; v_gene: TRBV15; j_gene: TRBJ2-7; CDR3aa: CATSGGGSSYEQYF
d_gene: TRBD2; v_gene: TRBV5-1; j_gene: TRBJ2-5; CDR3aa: CASSLGLADQETQYF
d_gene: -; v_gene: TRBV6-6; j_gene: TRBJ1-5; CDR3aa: CASSPTGPPQHF
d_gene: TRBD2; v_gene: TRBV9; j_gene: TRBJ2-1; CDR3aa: CASSVVGLAGDIANEQFF
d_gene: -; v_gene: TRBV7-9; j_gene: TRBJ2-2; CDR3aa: CASSLSGSNTGELFF
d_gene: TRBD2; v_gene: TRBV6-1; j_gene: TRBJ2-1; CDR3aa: CASRVSGGAYNEQFF
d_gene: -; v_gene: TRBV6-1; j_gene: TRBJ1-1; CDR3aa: CASLRGSWGEAFF
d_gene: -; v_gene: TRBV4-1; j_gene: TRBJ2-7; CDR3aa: CASSQGTAGVSYEQYF
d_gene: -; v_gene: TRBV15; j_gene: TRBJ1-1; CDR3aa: CATSRQANTEAFF
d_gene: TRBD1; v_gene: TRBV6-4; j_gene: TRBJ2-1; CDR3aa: CASSDSGTGDYNEQFF
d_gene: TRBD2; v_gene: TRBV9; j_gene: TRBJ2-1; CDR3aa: CASSVANSGFYNEQFF
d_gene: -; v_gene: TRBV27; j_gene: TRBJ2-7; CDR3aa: CASSLTGYEQYF
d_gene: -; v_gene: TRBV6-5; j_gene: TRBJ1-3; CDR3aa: CASSHFGNTIYF
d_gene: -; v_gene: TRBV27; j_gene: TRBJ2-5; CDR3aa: CASSLLKRETQYF
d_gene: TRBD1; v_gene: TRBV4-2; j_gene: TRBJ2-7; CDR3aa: CASSQVAGQGISYEQYF
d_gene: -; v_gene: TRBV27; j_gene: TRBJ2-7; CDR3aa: CASSLVPSSYEQYF
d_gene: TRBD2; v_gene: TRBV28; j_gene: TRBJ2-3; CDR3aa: CASSFPTRLAGLQLTDTQYF
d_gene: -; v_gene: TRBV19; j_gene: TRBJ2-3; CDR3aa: CASSVNRGTDTQYF